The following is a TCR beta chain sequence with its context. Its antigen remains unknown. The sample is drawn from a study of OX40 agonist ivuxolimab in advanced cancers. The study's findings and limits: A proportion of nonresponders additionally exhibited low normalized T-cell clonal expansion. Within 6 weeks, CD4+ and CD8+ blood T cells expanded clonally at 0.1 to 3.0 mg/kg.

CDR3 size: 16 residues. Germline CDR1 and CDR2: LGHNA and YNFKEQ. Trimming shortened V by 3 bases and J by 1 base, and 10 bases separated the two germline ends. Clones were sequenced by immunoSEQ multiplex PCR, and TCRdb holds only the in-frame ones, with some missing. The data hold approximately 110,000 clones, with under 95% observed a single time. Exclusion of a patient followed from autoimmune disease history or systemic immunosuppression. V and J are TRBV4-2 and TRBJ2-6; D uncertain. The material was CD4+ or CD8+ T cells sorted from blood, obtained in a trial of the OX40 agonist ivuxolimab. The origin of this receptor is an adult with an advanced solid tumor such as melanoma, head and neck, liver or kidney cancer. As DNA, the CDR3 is TGTGCCAGCAGCCAGCAAAGTTCTTCTGGGGCCAACGTCCTGACTTTC. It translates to CASSQQSSSGANVLTF.